This T cell receptor beta chain was identified in a study of T cells in Graves' hyperthyroidism and ophthalmopathy. Findings and caveats of the study: Among clonotypes expanded in thyroid above 0.001, most were also found in blood. Ophthalmopathy onset followed model prediction by a median roughly six months.

Active moderate-to-severe ophthalmopathy, Clinical Activity Score at least 3, NOSPECS at least 4, under 3 months' duration. Exclusion followed for patients with uncontrolled infection, other autoimmune disease, pregnancy or lactation. Amplification yielded TCR beta CDR3 regions, with RNA transcripts as the source. TCR CDR3 regions were first amplified by RT-PCR with HTBI primers. TCRdb passed the multiplex PCR reads through MiXCR, listing each CDR3 protein once. Among approximately 600,000 distinct CDR3 sequences listed, around 21% were seen once. The CDR3 loop spans 13 amino acids. Germline V gene lookup returns CDR1 DFQATT and CDR2 SNEGSKA (reference sequence). Trimming pared 6 bases from V and 0 bases from J, leaving 10 bases between. As to this clonotype: The antigen remains undetermined.

The gene calls are TRBV20-1 and TRBJ2-3, with no clear D. The material sequenced was blood. The TCR comes from a man younger than 40 with Graves' ophthalmopathy. In nucleotides, the CDR3 is TGCAGTGCCTCTAAGCCTAGCACAGATACGCAGTATTTT. Translation gives CSASKPSTDTQYF.